This TCR beta chain was captured in a study of blood T cell repertoires in COVID-19. Across the study: Acute and convalescent COVID-19 specimens originated in the United States, Italy and Spain. Sources were T cells, B-cell-depleted T cells, or PBMCs; the material itself was cDNA or gDNA.

This clone was observed a handful of times. Authors' methods: Researchers report that nucleated cell counts were estimated from reference gene primer amplification. Profiled with immunoSEQ multiplex PCR; TCRdb holds only in-frame clones, not every one. The DNA was the basis for D and trimming; V, J and clone size are from that table. The data hold around 250,000 clones, with roughly 84% observed a single time. The CDR3 covers 14 residues. Looked up from germline, CDR1 is ENHRY and CDR2 is SYGVKD. The ends were cut back, 1 base at V and 4 bases at J, with 10 bases in the middle. V is TRBV10-3 and J is TRBJ1-2; D may be TRBD1 (6 bases). The sequenced sample was peripheral blood. The source of this sequence is a woman aged 40-49 years who had recovered from COVID-19. The CDR3 reads CAISELRDTYGYTF. CDR3 DNA sequence: TGTGCCATCAGTGAGTTAAGGGACACCTATGGCTACACCTTC.